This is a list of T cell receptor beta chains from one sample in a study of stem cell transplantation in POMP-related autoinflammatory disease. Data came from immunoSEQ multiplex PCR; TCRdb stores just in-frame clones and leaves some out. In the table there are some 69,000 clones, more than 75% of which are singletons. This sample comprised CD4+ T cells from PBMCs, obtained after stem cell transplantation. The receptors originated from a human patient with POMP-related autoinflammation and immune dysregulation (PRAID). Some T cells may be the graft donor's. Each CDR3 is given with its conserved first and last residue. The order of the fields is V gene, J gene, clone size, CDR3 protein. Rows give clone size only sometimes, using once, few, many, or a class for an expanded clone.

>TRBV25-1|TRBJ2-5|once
CASSEWGTSGVQETQYF
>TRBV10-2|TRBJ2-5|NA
CASSERPQSGASRDGQYF
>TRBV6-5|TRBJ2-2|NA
CASILTPKPGELFF
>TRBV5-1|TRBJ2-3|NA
CASSFGTGNTDTQYF
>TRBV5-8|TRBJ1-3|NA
CASSLEGRISGNTIYF
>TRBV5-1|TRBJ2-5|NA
CASSLDSLGETQYF
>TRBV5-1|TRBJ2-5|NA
CASSREYQETQYF
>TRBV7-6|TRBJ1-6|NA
CASSLFRDQNSPLHF
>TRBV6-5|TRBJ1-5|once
CASSYSGRRGQPQHF
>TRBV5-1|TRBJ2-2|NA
CASSSGLAGVEELFF
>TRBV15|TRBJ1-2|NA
CATSRDKMDLYGYTF
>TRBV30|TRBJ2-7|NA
CAWSSPRGPYEQYF
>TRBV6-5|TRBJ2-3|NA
CASRIKGLATDTQYF
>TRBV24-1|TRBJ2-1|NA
CATSDSRGSGSSYNEQFF
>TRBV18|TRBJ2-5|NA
CASSEEGETQYF
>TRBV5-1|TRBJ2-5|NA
CASSSPPRRGKETQYF
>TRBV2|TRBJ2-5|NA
CASRETGGETQYF
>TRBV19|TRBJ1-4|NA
CASSMRRIQTNEKLFF
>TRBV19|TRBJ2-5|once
CASSSGQTQYF
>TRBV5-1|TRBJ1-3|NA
CASSLGDISGNTIYF
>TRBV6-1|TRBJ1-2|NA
CASSEVGTDLTF
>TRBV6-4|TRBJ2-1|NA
CASSGVWGAYNEQFF